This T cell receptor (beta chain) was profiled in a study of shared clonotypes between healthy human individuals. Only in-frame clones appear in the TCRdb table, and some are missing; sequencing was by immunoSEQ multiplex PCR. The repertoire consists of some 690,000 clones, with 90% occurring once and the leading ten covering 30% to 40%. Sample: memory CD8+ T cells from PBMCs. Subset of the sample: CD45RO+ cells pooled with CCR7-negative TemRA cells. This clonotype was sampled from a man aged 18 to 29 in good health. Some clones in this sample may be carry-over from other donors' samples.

The CDR3 here is CASSERGGSVGKDEQFF. The CDR3 DNA sequence: TGTGCCAGCAGTGAAAGGGGCGGGAGTGTGGGGAAGGATGAGCAGTTCTTC. The V and J genes are TRBV2 and TRBJ2-1; 7 positions agree with TRBD2. Germline CDR1 is SNHLY and CDR2 is FYNNEI. J was trimmed by 8 bases and V by 2 bases; bases with no gene match: 15. The CDR3 loop spans 17 amino acids. The entire variable domain, with the rest obtained from reference TRBV2 and TRBJ2-1, is as follows: EPEVTQTPSHQVTQMGQEVILRCVPISNHLYFYWYRQILGQKVEFLVSFYNNEISEKSEIFDDQFSVERPDGSNFTLKIRSTKLEDSAMYFCASSERGGSVGKDEQFFGPGTRLTVL.